This T cell receptor beta chain was identified in a study of T-cell reconstitution after alpha-beta-depleted transplantation in children. As regards this clonotype: Its antigen is unidentified.

Unique molecular identifiers were built into the TCRbeta library. TCRdb re-called the PCR reads with MiXCR, one entry per CDR3 protein. The sample carries 250,000 to 400,000 distinct CDR3 sequences, approximately 23% recorded once. The CDR3 runs to 13 residues. The germline gives CDR1 KGHDR, CDR2 SFDVKD. V gave up 5 bases and J gave up 0 bases, with 7 bases separating them. Study outcomes and limitations: Newly produced T cells mostly accounted for T-cell counts and diversity one year post-transplant. In some patients, recipient T cells and intrathymic progenitors surviving conditioning explained high day-60 diversity.

This clonotype originated in a male patient between 10 and 17 years old who had a stem cell transplant for acute lymphoblastic leukemia, so the T cells may come from the graft donor. V is TRBV24-1 and J is TRBJ2-7; the D gene is possibly TRBD2 (5 bases). Here the sequenced sample was PBMCs, mostly from graft donor cells, taken 180 days after TCRalphabeta/CD19-depleted stem cell transplant. The CDR3 DNA reads as TGTGCCACCAGTGGTGGGAGCTCCTACGAGCAGTACTTC. Protein sequence: CATSGGSSYEQYF.